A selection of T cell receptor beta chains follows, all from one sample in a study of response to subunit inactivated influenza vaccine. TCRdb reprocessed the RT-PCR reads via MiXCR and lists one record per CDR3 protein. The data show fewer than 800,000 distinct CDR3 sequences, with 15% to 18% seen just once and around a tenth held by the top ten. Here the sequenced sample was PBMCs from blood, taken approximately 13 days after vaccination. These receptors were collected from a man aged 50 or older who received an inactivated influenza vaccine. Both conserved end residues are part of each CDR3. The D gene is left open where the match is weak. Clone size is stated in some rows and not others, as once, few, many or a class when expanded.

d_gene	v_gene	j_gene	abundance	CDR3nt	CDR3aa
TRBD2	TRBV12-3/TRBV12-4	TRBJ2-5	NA	TGTGCCACCCGACTAGCGGGAGACAAGACCCAGTACTTC	CATRLAGDKTQYF
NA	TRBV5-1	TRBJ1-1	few	TGCGCCAGCAGCTTGTCACAATGGGCCCCGGTGAACACTGAAGCTTTCTTT	CASSLSQWAPVNTEAFF
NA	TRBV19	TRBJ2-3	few	TGTGCCAGTAGTATACGGGCAGGGGAGAGGACAGATACGCAGTATTTT	CASSIRAGERTDTQYF
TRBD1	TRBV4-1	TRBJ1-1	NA	TGCGCCAGCAGCATCGGACAGGGGGTATCAAACACTGAAGCTTTCTTT	CASSIGQGVSNTEAFF
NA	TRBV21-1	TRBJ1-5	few	TGTGCCAGCAGCGGGGGGGACCAGGCCGAGGACCAGCCCCAGCATTTT	CASSGGDQAEDQPQHF
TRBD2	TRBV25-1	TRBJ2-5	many	TGTGCCAGCAGTGAATTAGGTAGCGGGACACAAGAGACCCAGTACTTC	CASSELGSGTQETQYF
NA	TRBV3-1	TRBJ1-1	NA	TGTGCCAGCAGCTATCCGGGTAAAAGGGCTTTCTTT	CASSYPGKRAFF
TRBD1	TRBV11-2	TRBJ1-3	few	TGTGCCAGCAGCCTCACAACCGGGACAGGGGGCAAACGCTCTGGAAACACCATATATTTT	CASSLTTGTGGKRSGNTIYF
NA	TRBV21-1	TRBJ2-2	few	TGTGCCAGCAGCAAATGGGGACAGGGTTTGGACACCGGGGAGCTGTTTTTT	CASSKWGQGLDTGELFF
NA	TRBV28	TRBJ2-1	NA	TGTGCCAGCAGTGGGGGGTTTTGGTCCTACAATGAGCAGTTCTTC	CASSGGFWSYNEQFF
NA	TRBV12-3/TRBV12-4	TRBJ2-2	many	TGTGCCAGCAGAAATCGGCCGAACACCGGGGAGCTGTTTTTT	CASRNRPNTGELFF
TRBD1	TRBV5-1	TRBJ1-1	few	TGCGCCAGCAGCTGGACGGGACAGATGAACACTGAAGCTTTCTTT	CASSWTGQMNTEAFF
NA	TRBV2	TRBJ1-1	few	TGTGCCAGCAACCCGGATTCCTATGGCACTGAAGCTTTCTTT	CASNPDSYGTEAFF
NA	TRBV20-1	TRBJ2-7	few	TGCAGTGCTAGAGTTATGGGGAAGCCATACGAGCAGTACTTC	CSARVMGKPYEQYF
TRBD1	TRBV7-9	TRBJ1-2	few	TGTGCCAGCAGCTCGGAACAGGGGGCGGTTGAAGGCTATGGCTACACCTTC	CASSSEQGAVEGYGYTF
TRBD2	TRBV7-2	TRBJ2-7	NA	TGTGCCAGCACCAGTAGCGGGGGGGCCTACGAGCAGTACTTC	CASTSSGGAYEQYF
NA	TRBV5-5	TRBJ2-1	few	TGTGCCAGCAGCCCCCCAGCAGGTAATGAGCAGTTCTTC	CASSPPAGNEQFF
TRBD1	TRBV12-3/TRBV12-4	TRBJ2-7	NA	TGTGCCAGCGGACAGGGGCAATCCTACGAGCAGTACTTC	CASGQGQSYEQYF
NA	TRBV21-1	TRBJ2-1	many	TGTGCCAGCCGGGACTTCTACAATGAGCAGTTCTTC	CASRDFYNEQFF
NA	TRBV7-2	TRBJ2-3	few	TGTGCCAGCAGCGCGGGGTCCTCGTACACAGATACGCAGTATTTT	CASSAGSSYTDTQYF
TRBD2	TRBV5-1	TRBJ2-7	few	TGCGCCAGCAGCTCGTTGACTAGCGGGGTTGGCGAGCAGTACTTC	CASSSLTSGVGEQYF
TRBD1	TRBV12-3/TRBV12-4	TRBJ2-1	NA	TGTGCCAGCAGTTTAAAGGGACAGGGAAGGAGTGAGCGGTTCTTC	CASSLKGQGRSERFF
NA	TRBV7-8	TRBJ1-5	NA	TGTGCCAGCACCCCGGGACCTGGACCTCAGCCCCAGCATTTT	CASTPGPGPQPQHF
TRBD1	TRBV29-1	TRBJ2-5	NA	TGCAGCGTTGCAAGGGACAGTAAAAAAGAGACCCAGTACTTC	CSVARDSKKETQYF
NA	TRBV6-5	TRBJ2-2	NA	TGTGCCGGTGGGGCGCGGGGCGGGGAGCTGTTTTTT	CAGGARGGELFF